A selection of T cell receptor beta chains follows, all from one sample in a study of OX40 agonist ivuxolimab in advanced cancers. Sequencing was performed with immunoSEQ multiplex PCR; in TCRdb, only in-frame clones are kept and a portion is missing. There are tens of thousands of clones in the sample; almost 85% occur only once, and under 2% lies in the top ten. This specimen consisted of CD4+ or CD8+ T cells sorted from blood, obtained in a trial of the OX40 agonist ivuxolimab. The receptors come from an adult with an advanced solid tumor such as melanoma, head and neck, liver or kidney cancer. The CDR3 runs from the conserved cysteine through the conserved F or W. D genes are given only for firm matches. The size entry is marked missing in some rows and otherwise reads once, few, many or a size class.

>TRBD1|-|TRBJ1-1|TRBV5-6
CASSLLDQGGTEAFF
TGTGCCAGCAGCTTGTTAGACCAGGGGGGCACTGAAGCTTTCTTT
>TRBD1|once|TRBJ2-7|TRBV5-4
CASSTGPGGGEQYF
TGTGCCAGCAGCACGGGGCCAGGGGGCGGTGAGCAGTACTTC
>TRBD2|-|TRBJ2-3|TRBV27
CASSLWSGGAIDTQYF
TGTGCCAGCAGTTTATGGAGCGGGGGGGCGATAGATACGCAGTATTTT
>-|-|TRBJ1-2|TRBV28
CASSQWGEVIWGYTF
TGTGCCAGCAGCCAGTGGGGGGAAGTTATCTGGGGCTACACCTTC
>-|-|TRBJ1-3|TRBV27
CASSPKVDSGNTIYF
TGTGCCAGCAGTCCAAAGGTAGACTCTGGAAACACCATATATTTT
>-|-|TRBJ2-5|TRBV18
CASSPAETQYF
TGTGCCAGCTCACCCGCCGAGACCCAGTACTTC
>-|-|TRBJ2-7|TRBV19
CASSSGGGTYEQYF
TGTGCCAGTAGCTCCGGTGGAGGGACCTACGAGCAGTACTTC
>-|-|TRBJ2-5|TRBV7-6
CASGVQETQYF
TGTGCCAGCGGGGTCCAAGAGACCCAGTACTTC
>TRBD1|-|TRBJ2-2|TRBV7-2
CASSLSRTGNAGELFF
TGTGCCAGCAGCTTATCCCGGACAGGCAACGCCGGGGAGCTGTTTTTT
>-|few|TRBJ2-1|TRBV25-1
CASSGKGLPSNEQFF
TGTGCCAGCAGCGGGAAGGGACTCCCCAGCAATGAGCAGTTCTTC
>-|-|TRBJ2-7|TRBV5-6
CASSLGPGLNYEQYF
TGTGCCAGCAGCTTGGGGCCGGGACTGAACTACGAGCAGTACTTC
>-|-|TRBJ2-7|TRBV11-2
CASSNGQYEQYF
TGTGCCAGCAGCAACGGACAGTACGAGCAGTACTTC
>-|medium-sized|TRBJ2-7|TRBV29-1
CSVEPDNSYEQYF
TGCAGCGTTGAACCCGACAACTCCTACGAGCAGTACTTC
>-|-|TRBJ1-6|TRBV5-1
CASSFQGYNSPLHF
TGCGCCAGCAGCTTTCAGGGTTATAATTCACCCCTCCACTTT
>-|-|TRBJ2-7|TRBV5-4
CASRQDRAYEQYF
TGTGCCAGCAGGCAGGACAGAGCCTACGAGCAGTACTTC
>TRBD1|-|TRBJ1-6|TRBV19
CASTVTGQNSPLHF
TGTGCCAGTACTGTGACAGGGCAAAATTCACCCCTCCACTTT
>-|-|TRBJ1-4|TRBV15
CATSRAQGTNEKLFF
TGTGCCACCAGCAGAGCCCAGGGAACTAATGAAAAACTGTTTTTT
>TRBD2|-|TRBJ2-2|TRBV7-3
CASSFPTSGGGELFF
TGTGCCAGCAGCTTCCCGACTAGCGGGGGCGGGGAGCTGTTTTTT
>TRBD1|-|TRBJ1-6|TRBV7-8
CASRQGDNSPLHF
TGTGCCAGCCGACAGGGGGATAATTCACCCCTCCACTTT
>TRBD1|once|TRBJ2-3|TRBV7-9
CASSSTDRGRVDTQYF
TGTGCCAGCAGCTCAACGGACAGGGGGCGCGTAGATACGCAGTATTTT
>-|few|TRBJ1-2|TRBV2
CASSQQINYGYTF
TGTGCCAGCAGTCAACAGATAAACTATGGCTACACCTTC
>-|-|TRBJ2-1|TRBV7-3
CASSLLAFEGTQYSSYNEQFF
TGTGCCAGCAGCTTACTAGCGTTCGAGGGCACCCAATACAGCTCCTACAATGAGCAGTTCTTC
>-|-|TRBJ2-1|TRBV10-2
CASSESNYNEQFF
TGCGCCAGCAGTGAGTCGAACTACAATGAGCAGTTCTTC
>-|-|TRBJ2-7|TRBV14
CASSPDDGGEQYF
TGTGCCAGCAGCCCAGATGATGGTGGCGAGCAGTACTTC
>-|-|TRBJ1-5|TRBV21-1
CASSIRDRVYPQHF
TGTGCCAGCAGCATCCGGGACAGGGTTTATCCCCAGCATTTT
>TRBD1|-|TRBJ2-7|TRBV19
CARPTGVGEQYF
TGTGCCAGACCCACAGGGGTGGGCGAGCAGTACTTC
>TRBD1|-|TRBJ2-3|TRBV28
CASRIGTGVVDTQYF
TGTGCCAGCAGAATTGGGACAGGGGTTGTAGATACGCAGTATTTT
>TRBD1|-|TRBJ1-5|TRBV28
CASSLFTGGRNQPQHF
TGTGCCAGCAGTTTATTCACAGGGGGCAGGAATCAGCCCCAGCATTTT
>TRBD2|-|TRBJ2-1|TRBV12-5
CASGYIKTSGGANTDEQFF
TGTGCTAGTGGTTACATAAAAACTAGCGGGGGGGCTAATACGGATGAGCAGTTCTTC
>-|-|TRBJ2-3|TRBV5-6
CASSLGPSRGTSTDTQYF
TGTGCCAGCAGCTTGGGCCCTTCCAGGGGTACTAGCACAGATACGCAGTATTTT
>-|-|TRBJ1-1|TRBV6-6
CASSPRDLNTEAFF
TGTGCCAGCAGCCCCAGGGATCTGAACACTGAAGCTTTCTTT
>-|-|TRBJ2-1|TRBV27
CASSFLGPYNEQFF
TGTGCCAGCAGTTTTCTCGGGCCCTACAATGAGCAGTTCTTC
>TRBD1|-|TRBJ2-2|TRBV29-1
CSAGQGTGELFF
TGCAGCGCCGGACAGGGGACGGGGGAGCTGTTTTTT
>-|-|TRBJ1-1|TRBV6-1
CASRPDGPNTEAFF
TGTGCCAGCAGACCGGACGGCCCGAACACTGAAGCTTTCTTT
>TRBD2|-|TRBJ2-7|TRBV4-1
CASSQDRRGMEQYF
TGCGCCAGCAGCCAAGATAGGCGGGGGATGGAGCAGTACTTC
>-|-|TRBJ2-3|TRBV6-5
CASSHRGGTDTQYF
TGTGCCAGCAGTCACAGGGGGGGAACAGATACGCAGTATTTT
>-|-|TRBJ2-1|TRBV21-1
CASSLAGGYRLEQFF
TGTGCCAGCAGCCTAGCGGGAGGGTATCGTCTTGAGCAGTTCTTC
>TRBD1|few|TRBJ2-7|TRBV30
CAWSQGAREYF
TGTGCCTGGAGTCAGGGGGCGCGGGAGTACTTC
>-|-|TRBJ2-7|TRBV5-6
CASSLAPGSNAEQYF
TGTGCCAGCAGCTTGGCTCCGGGTAGCAATGCGGAGCAGTACTTC
>-|few|TRBJ1-1|TRBV27
CASSLSRINTEAFF
TGTGCCAGCAGTTTGAGCAGGATAAACACTGAAGCTTTCTTT
>TRBD1|once|TRBJ1-4|TRBV28
CASSLNRGREKLFF
TGTGCCAGCAGTTTAAACAGGGGGCGTGAAAAACTGTTTTTT
>-|few|TRBJ2-6|TRBV7-8
CASTEGLGVGANVLTF
TGTGCCAGCACCGAGGGGTTGGGGGTCGGGGCCAACGTCCTGACTTTC
>-|-|TRBJ1-3|TRBV7-2
CASSRLQRNSGNTIYF
TGTGCCAGCAGCCGCCTACAGCGAAACTCTGGAAACACCATATATTTT
>-|-|TRBJ1-5|TRBV5-1
CASSLGGDNQPQHF
TGCGCCAGCAGCTTGGGGGGCGATAACCAGCCCCAGCATTTT
>-|-|TRBJ1-4|TRBV28
CASLQGKLFF
TGTGCCAGTTTACAGGGAAAACTGTTTTTT
>TRBD1|-|TRBJ2-7|TRBV5-1
CASSLDGTGEWACYF
TGCGCCAGCAGCTTGGATGGGACAGGGGAATGGGCTTGCTACTTC
>-|-|TRBJ2-3|TRBV27
CASSSQFTTDTQYF
TGTGCCAGCAGCTCCCAATTTACCACAGATACGCAGTATTTT
>-|-|TRBJ1-5|TRBV19
CASNEGSRNQPQHF
TGTGCCAGTAATGAAGGGAGTAGGAATCAGCCCCAGCATTTT
>TRBD2|-|TRBJ2-7|TRBV10-2
CATTGGGSSYEQYF
TGCGCCACCACCGGCGGCGGGAGCTCCTACGAGCAGTACTTC
>TRBD1|-|TRBJ1-1|TRBV7-2
CASSLAKGTGGMNTEAFF
TGTGCCAGCAGCTTAGCGAAGGGGACAGGGGGCATGAACACTGAAGCTTTCTTT
>TRBD2|-|TRBJ2-1|TRBV7-9
CASSKLAGGGNEQFF
TGTGCCAGCAGCAAATTAGCGGGGGGAGGCAATGAGCAGTTCTTC